Below, one T cell receptor (beta chain) is given with its context. In the original workflow: Estimation of nucleated cell counts was performed using reference gene primer amplification. Clones were sequenced by immunoSEQ multiplex PCR, and TCRdb holds only the in-frame ones, with some missing. V and J calls and clone size are given by that table; D and trimming were obtained from the DNA. The sample has some 150,000 clones; approximately 86% are singletons. This entry is derived from a study of blood T cell repertoires in COVID-19. For the study at large: Whether acute or convalescent, the COVID-19 samples came from the United States, Italy and Spain. The analysed material was cDNA or gDNA that came from T cells, B-cell-depleted T cells, or PBMCs.

The Seattle patients, enrolled during active infection, were followed longitudinally. The specimen was peripheral blood. The receptor was derived from a man aged 60-69 years with COVID-19, enrolled during active disease.

The CDR3 loop reads CATSRTTATNEKLFF. CDR3 sequence (DNA): TGTGCCACCAGCAGGACGACAGCAACTAATGAAAAACTGTTTTTT. The chain joins TRBV15 to TRBJ1-4; D possibly corresponds to TRBD1 (5 bases). The CDR3 totals 15 residues. Between the trimmed V and J ends, which lost 3 bases and 0 bases, there was a span of 8 bases. CDR1 LNHNV and CDR2 YYDKDF come from the germline V gene (reference sequence). The full variable domain, with the rest looked up from reference TRBV15 and TRBJ1-4, is DAMVIQNPRYQVTQFGKPVTLSCSQTLNHNVMYWYQQKSSQAPKLLFHYYDKDFNNEADTPDNFQSRRPNTSFCFLDIRSPGLGDTAMYLCATSRTTATNEKLFFGSGTQLSVL.